The 32 T cell receptor beta chains presented below share a single source sample, sequenced in a study of blood T cell repertoires in COVID-19. Only in-frame clones appear in the TCRdb table, and some are missing; sequencing was by immunoSEQ multiplex PCR. The sample shows approximately 670,000 clones, around 89% of them seen only once. Sample: peripheral blood. Every receptor here comes from a woman aged 18-35 years with acute or convalescent COVID-19.

J is TRBJ1-2 and V is TRBV4-2, with 7 bases matching TRBD1. The germline V gene has CDR1 LGHNA and CDR2 YNFKEQ. The CDR3 totals 14 residues. The J segment lost 3 bases and the V segment lost 4 bases, leaving 5 bases of the junction unmatched. DNA for the CDR3: TGTGCCAGCAGCCTCGACAGGGAGGACTATGGCTACACCTTC. Amino acids: CASSLDREDYGYTF.

The rearrangement joins TRBV4-2 to TRBJ1-2; D remains ambiguous. The CDR3 length is 15 residues. V dropped 0 bases and J dropped 8 bases, with 16 bases sitting between them. Looked up from germline, CDR1 is LGHNA and CDR2 is YNFKEQ. The CDR3 DNA is TGTGCCAGCAGCCAAGAGTTTGCGGGGAGCGACGGCTACACCTTC. The encoded protein is CASSQEFAGSDGYTF.

The V gene is TRBV13, the J gene TRBJ1-4, with TRBD1 identical over 11 bases. The V segment lost 4 bases and the J segment 7 bases; nucleotides outside the gene matches: 2. Looked up from germline, CDR1 is PRHDT and CDR2 is FYEKMQ (reference sequence). The CDR3 covers 14 residues. CDR3 DNA sequence: TGTGCCAGCAGCTCCGGGACAGGGGGTGAAAAACTGTTTTTT. Amino acids: CASSSGTGGEKLFF.

The chain joins TRBV29-1 to TRBJ1-2; D gene ambiguous. CDR3 length: 14 residues. Trimming removed 0 bases at V and 3 bases at J, with 11 bases between. CDR1 SQVTM and CDR2 ANQGSEA come from the germline V gene. The CDR3 protein is CSVEEMKGDYGYTF. The CDR3 DNA sequence: TGCAGCGTTGAAGAGATGAAGGGAGACTATGGCTACACCTTC.

CDR3 in amino acids: CAISADRGTDTQYF. CDR3 coding DNA: TGTGCCATCAGTGCGGACAGGGGCACAGATACGCAGTATTTT. This chain uses TRBV10-3 with TRBJ2-3; 8 nucleotides agree with TRBD1. Germline CDR1 is ENHRY and CDR2 is SYGVKD. The ends lost 4 bases at V and 1 base at J; junction bases unmatched: 1. This CDR3 spans 14 amino acids.

This clone was counted between two and nine times. V and J are TRBV6-2 or TRBV6-3 and TRBJ2-7; TRBD2 matches 8 bases. Trimming took 6 bases from V and 4 from J; bases not matched to a gene: 5. This CDR3 comprises 13 residues. Germline V gene data show CDR1 as MNHEY and CDR2 as SVGEGT. This CDR3 reads CASSRGGWYEQYF. In DNA, the CDR3 is TGTGCCAGCAGCCGGGGGGGCTGGTACGAGCAGTACTTC.

This sequence joins TRBV25-1 and TRBJ1-4; D gene unclear. Trimming took off 3 bases at V and 6 bases at J, with 14 bases between the two ends. Germline CDR1 MGHDK, CDR2 SYGVNS. The CDR3 extends over 15 amino acids. The CDR3 sequence is CASSDWPERYEKLFF. The CDR3 DNA reads TGTGCCAGCAGTGATTGGCCGGAGAGGTATGAAAAACTGTTTTTT.

The rearrangement links TRBV20-1 to TRBJ2-1; D is uncertain. There are 15 residues in the CDR3. The germline gives CDR1 DFQATT, CDR2 SNEGSKA (reference sequence). V was cut by 3 bases and J by 3 bases, with 15 bases left in between. The DNA for the CDR3 is TGCAGTGCTAGTACCTATAAGCCCCACTACAATGAGCAGTTCTTC. Amino acid sequence: CSASTYKPHYNEQFF.

The sample holds one count of this clone. As DNA, the CDR3 is TGCGCCAGCAGCCAGGACTACACCGGGGAGCTGTTTTTT. Translated: CASSQDYTGELFF. The V gene is TRBV4-3, the J gene TRBJ2-2; a possible D gene is TRBD2 (5 bases). Germline CDR1 and CDR2: LGHNA and YSLEER. V was trimmed by 3 bases and J by 3 bases, leaving 5 bases between them. CDR3 size: 13 residues.

This clone appeared a few times. The CDR3 here is CASSYSSGQETQYF. CDR3 DNA: TGTGCCAGCAGCTATTCTAGCGGCCAAGAGACCCAGTACTTC. The rearrangement uses TRBV11-2 and TRBJ2-5, with 7 bases lining up with TRBD2. CDR3 size: 14 residues. V trimming: 4 bases; J trimming: 1 base; junction bases outside the gene matches: 3. CDR1 and CDR2 from the germline V gene are SGHAT and FQNNGV.

This clone was seen a single time. The chain couples TRBV6-5 to TRBJ1-6, with TRBD1 matching over 8 bases. Germline V gene data show CDR1 as MNHEY and CDR2 as SVGAGI. The CDR3 covers 16 residues. J gave up 7 bases and V 0 bases, and 5 bases lay outside the gene matches. This chain's CDR3 is CASSYSSGDRNSPLHF. CDR3 DNA: TGTGCCAGCAGTTACTCATCCGGGGACAGGAATTCACCCCTCCACTTT.

The rearrangement uses TRBV9 and TRBJ2-1, with D possibly being TRBD1 (6 bases). From germline, CDR1 is SGDLS and CDR2 YYNGEE. Trimming stripped 4 bases from V and 9 bases from J, with 11 bases between. The CDR3 length is 12 residues. The CDR3 region is CASSLQGSEQFF. The CDR3 nucleotides are TGTGCCAGCAGCCTACAGGGTTCTGAGCAGTTCTTC.

The chain joins TRBV5-6 to TRBJ2-3; 8 bases map to TRBD2. This CDR3 is built from 16 residues. V trimming: 7 bases; J trimming: 6 bases; junction bases outside the gene matches: 16. The germline gives CDR1 SGHDT, CDR2 YYEEEE. The CDR3 sequence is CASLRRSGGPRDTQYF. The CDR3 nucleotides read TGTGCCAGCCTTAGAAGGAGCGGGGGACCTCGGGATACGCAGTATTTT.

The chain has TRBV5-4 and TRBJ1-2; D is uncertain. Germline loops: CDR1 SGHNT, CDR2 YYREEE (reference sequence). V lost 4 bases and J 8 bases, leaving 18 bases between the germline ends. The CDR3 loop spans 14 amino acids. The CDR3 DNA reads TGTGCCAGCAGCGCCCTAGCCCCCACTCCGGGCTACACCTTC. It encodes CASSALAPTPGYTF.

The chain employs TRBV5-1 and TRBJ1-5, with 8 positions matching TRBD1. The CDR3 runs to 14 residues. Germline V gene data show CDR1 as SGHRS and CDR2 as YFSETQ. Trimming at V came to 4 bases and at J to 2 bases, leaving 2 bases not matched to a gene. The chain's CDR3 is CASSQGAGNQPQHF. The DNA of the CDR3 is TGCGCCAGCAGCCAGGGGGCTGGCAATCAGCCCCAGCATTTT.

This chain joins TRBV19 and TRBJ1-5; 7 nucleotides match TRBD1. Germline V gives CDR1 LNHDA, CDR2 SQIVND (reference sequence). V trimming: 8 bases; J trimming: 4 bases; junction bases outside the gene matches: 17. CDR3 length: 17 amino acids. The DNA for the CDR3 is TGTGCCAGTGACTCTCAACCCCGGGACAGAACTAATCAGCCCCAGCATTTT. It specifies CASDSQPRDRTNQPQHF.

This clone showed up just once. Other DNA sequences in this specimen translate into the identical CDR3. The chain recombines TRBV27 with TRBJ1-5; D gene uncertain. Germline loops: CDR1 MNHEY, CDR2 SMNVEV (reference sequence). Trimming cost V 6 bases and J 7 bases, with 10 bases left between them. CDR3 length equals 12 residues. This chain's CDR3 is CASSRGNQPQHF. The CDR3 DNA reads as TGTGCCAGCAGCCGGGGTAACCAGCCCCAGCATTTT.

The chain uses TRBV9 and TRBJ1-1; weak D call: TRBD1 (5 bases). Germline CDR1 and CDR2: SGDLS and YYNGEE. V was cut by 6 bases and J by 1 base, with 19 bases left in between. CDR3 length: 16 residues. The CDR3 DNA sequence: TGTGCCAGCAACACATTTATGGGGCTACGGAACACTGAAGCTTTCTTT. Its protein is CASNTFMGLRNTEAFF.

V usage is TRBV7-2 and J usage is TRBJ1-3, with unresolved D. Trimming stripped 5 bases from V and 6 bases from J, with 8 bases between. Germline V CDR1 and CDR2: SGHTA, FQGNSA. This CDR3 has 12 residues. CDR3 sequence: CASSLYVNTIYF. CDR3 DNA sequence: TGTGCCAGCAGCCTATACGTAAACACCATATATTTT.

A remark on this clone: This sample includes further DNA sequences coding for the same CDR3. The V and J genes are TRBV7-2 and TRBJ1-5; 9 nucleotides line up with TRBD1. Germline CDR1 SGHTA, CDR2 FQGNSA. CDR3 size: 15 residues. J was trimmed by 6 bases and V by 1 base; bases with no gene match: 4. CDR3 region: CASSLVTGGSQPQHF. The CDR3 nucleotides are TGTGCCAGCAGCTTAGTAACAGGGGGCAGTCAGCCCCAGCATTTT.

The chain joins TRBV19 to TRBJ2-2; D gene uncertain. With 10 bases removed from V and 0 bases from J, the gap between germline ends came to 15 bases. The CDR3 contains 15 residues. Germline loops: CDR1 LNHDA, CDR2 SQIVND (reference sequence). The CDR3: CATNSIETNTGELFF. Here the CDR3 DNA reads TGTGCCACCAACTCTATCGAAACGAACACCGGGGAGCTGTTTTTT.

The chain is built from TRBV6-5 and TRBJ1-1; no firm D call. CDR1 MNHEY and CDR2 SVGAGI come from the germline V gene. V lost 2 bases and J 4 bases, leaving 8 bases between the germline ends. The CDR3 extends over 13 amino acids. This CDR3 is CASSYPGPTEAFF. In DNA, the CDR3 is TGTGCCAGCAGTTACCCAGGCCCCACTGAAGCTTTCTTT.

This clone appeared a few times. The chain combines TRBV29-1 with TRBJ1-1; 7 bases fit TRBD1. CDR1 and CDR2 (germline): SQVTM, ANQGSEA. The J segment lost 4 bases and the V segment lost 6 bases, leaving 11 bases of the junction unmatched. The CDR3 is 14 residues long. The CDR3 DNA follows: TGCAGCGTCGAGACAGGGAAGGGGAGCACTGAAGCTTTCTTT. Protein sequence: CSVETGKGSTEAFF. The full variable domain, with the rest looked up from reference TRBV29-1 and TRBJ1-1, is SAVISQKPSRDICQRGTSLTIQCQVDSQVTMMFWYRQQPGQSLTLIATANQGSEATYESGFVIDKFPISRPNLTFSTLTVSNMSPEDSSIYLCSVETGKGSTEAFFGQGTRLTVV.

The chain links TRBV6-5 to TRBJ1-2; tentative D call: TRBD1 (5 bases). This CDR3 comprises 14 residues. Trimming cost V 0 bases and J 7 bases, with 12 bases left between them. Germline V gene lookup returns CDR1 MNHEY and CDR2 SVGAGI. CDR3 DNA: TGTGCCAGCAGTTACTCATCAGGGTGGGGTGGCTACACCTTC. Protein: CASSYSSGWGGYTF.

The chain uses TRBV27 and TRBJ1-1; D might be TRBD1 (5 bases). With 10 bases removed from V and 3 bases from J, the gap between germline ends came to 24 bases. The CDR3 consists of 16 residues. CDR1 MNHEY and CDR2 SMNVEV come from the germline V gene (reference sequence). CDR3 sequence reads: CATAPLLGRGDTEAFF. In DNA form, the CDR3 reads TGTGCCACCGCCCCTTTGTTGGGTCGGGGGGACACTGAAGCTTTCTTT.

The chain couples TRBV25-1 to TRBJ2-5; the match to TRBD1 covers 7 bases. The CDR3 length is 14 residues. V shed 1 base and J 5 bases; nucleotides not matched to a gene: 4. In germline, CDR1 is MGHDK, CDR2 SYGVNS. The CDR3, as DNA: TGTGCCAGCAGTGAATGGTCCAGGGGGGAGACCCAGTACTTC. As protein: CASSEWSRGETQYF.

The rearrangement uses TRBV19 and TRBJ1-1, with D tentatively TRBD1 (5 bases). Germline V gives CDR1 LNHDA, CDR2 SQIVND (reference sequence). V lost 5 bases and J 5 bases, leaving 15 bases between the germline ends. The CDR3 has 14 residues. CDR3 sequence reads: CASSLTGQPTEAFF. As DNA, the CDR3 is TGTGCCAGTAGTCTTACAGGCCAACCTACTGAAGCTTTCTTT.

The chain links TRBV2 to TRBJ1-1; D gene ambiguous. The V and J ends lost 10 bases and 6 bases respectively, with 18 bases between them. The germline V gene encodes CDR1 SNHLY and CDR2 FYNNEI. This CDR3 has 13 residues. This chain's CDR3 is CANRRFPLPEAFF. CDR3 nucleotides: TGTGCCAACCGCAGGTTCCCCCTTCCTGAAGCTTTCTTT. Filled out from reference TRBV2 and TRBJ1-1, the complete variable domain reads EPEVTQTPSHQVTQMGQEVILRCVPISNHLYFYWYRQILGQKVEFLVSFYNNEISEKSEIFDDQFSVERPDGSNFTLKIRSTKLEDSAMYFCANRRFPLPEAFFGQGTRLTVV.

The chain combines TRBV11-1 with TRBJ2-1, with 9 bases matching TRBD1. Germline loops: CDR1 SGHAT, CDR2 FQDESV (reference sequence). Losses at the gene ends were 5 bases for V and 5 bases for J; bases not matched to a gene: 7. This CDR3 has 15 amino acids. For the CDR3, the DNA is TGTGCCAGCAGCCCCGGGACAGGGAACAACAATGAGCAGTTCTTC. It codes for CASSPGTGNNNEQFF.

The chain carries TRBV19 and TRBJ1-2, with D possibly being TRBD1 (6 bases). CDR3 size: 15 residues. CDR1 LNHDA and CDR2 SQIVND come from the germline V gene (reference sequence). Trimming removed 0 bases at V and 4 bases at J, with 12 bases between. Written as DNA, the CDR3 is TGTGCCAGTAGTATAGAACCCTTAGGGGGCTATGGCTACACCTTC. Its translation is CASSIEPLGGYGYTF.

The chain carries TRBV30 and TRBJ1-2; D remains unclear. The CDR3 is made up of 14 amino acids. V dropped 0 bases and J dropped 4 bases, with 12 bases sitting between them. Looked up from germline, CDR1 is GTSNPN and CDR2 is SVGIG (reference sequence). The CDR3 nucleotides read TGTGCCTGGAGTGTCCCGACGGGAAGCTATGGCTACACCTTC. Translating it yields CAWSVPTGSYGYTF. The whole variable domain, filled in from reference TRBV30 and TRBJ1-2, reads SQTIHQWPATLVQPVGSPLSLECTVEGTSNPNLYWYRQAAGRGLQLLFYSVGIGQISSEVPQNLSASRPQDRQFILSSKKLLLSDSGFYLCAWSVPTGSYGYTFGSGTRLTVV.

This rearrangement joins TRBV28 to TRBJ1-5, with D tentatively TRBD1 (5 bases). V lost 8 bases and J 9 bases, leaving 14 bases between the germline ends. This CDR3 contains 12 residues. Germline lookup yields CDR1 MDHEN and CDR2 SYDVKM. For the CDR3, the DNA is TGTGCCAGCCATTCAGGGTTGGGGCCCCAGCATTTT. Its protein product is CASHSGLGPQHF.